These 21 T cell receptor beta chains originate from one sample sequenced in a study of blood T cells in healthy people across ages. Alongside a J-beta primer mix, a sample-barcoded 5' primer served in a second PCR lasting about 7 to 12 cycles. MiXCR, applied by TCRdb to the 5' RACE reads, yields one record per CDR3 protein. The sample shows 1 million or so distinct CDR3 sequences, approximately 25% of them seen only once. These sequences were also reported in another study, on T cells of mothers and their children.

Source material: blood. The receptors come from a girl aged 2 to 9 in good health.

Here the CDR3 reads CASSPHVRGGTDTQYF. CDR3 DNA: TGTGCCAGCAGCCCCCATGTAAGGGGGGGCACAGATACGCAGTATTTT. The rearrangement joins TRBV11-2 to TRBJ2-3, with D possibly being TRBD1 or TRBD2 (6 bases each). CDR1 is SGHAT and CDR2 is FQNNGV in the germline V gene. CDR3 length equals 16 residues. Trimming took off 5 bases at V and 1 base at J, with 16 bases between the two ends. Filled out from reference TRBV11-2 and TRBJ2-3, the complete variable domain reads EAGVAQSPRYKIIEKRQSVAFWCNPISGHATLYWYQQILGQGPKLLIQFQNNGVVDDSQLPKDRFSAERLKGVDSTLKIQPAKLEDSAVYLCASSPHVRGGTDTQYFGPGTRLTVL.

CDR3 nucleotide sequence: TGTGCCAGCAGCGACCTAGCGGCCCAAGAGACCCAGTACTTC. Translating gives CASSDLAAQETQYF. This chain joins TRBV6-1 and TRBJ2-5; 7 nucleotides match TRBD2. CDR1 is MNHNS and CDR2 is SASEGT in the germline V gene. V was clipped by 6 bases and J by 1 base; unmatched bases: 5. The CDR3 contains 14 residues.

This clonotype has a count of ten or more. The chain uses TRBV20-1 and TRBJ2-5; D gene ambiguous. The CDR3 totals 15 residues. Germline V gene data show CDR1 as DFQATT and CDR2 as SNEGSKA (reference sequence). With 2 bases removed from V and 7 bases from J, the gap between germline ends came to 20 bases. This CDR3 reads CSARFPGLRSRTQYF. The CDR3 DNA sequence: TGCAGTGCTAGATTTCCGGGCCTCAGATCGAGGACCCAGTACTTC.

This clonotype has just a few counts. Relative to the germline gene, one junction end is altered; a read error may explain this. This chain joins TRBV2 and TRBJ2-6; 7 bases match TRBD1. CDR1 and CDR2 (germline): SNHLY, FYNNEI. The CDR3 consists of 15 residues. CDR3 in amino acids: CASREQGSEANVLTF. As DNA, the CDR3 is TGTGCCAGCAGGGAACAGGGGTCTGAGGCCAACGTCCTGACTTTC.

This clonotype was picked up a small number of times. This chain links TRBV6-2 or TRBV6-3 with TRBJ2-7; D is unresolved. CDR1 is MNHEY and CDR2 is SVGEGT in the germline V gene. Trimming shortened V by 2 bases and J by 6 bases, and 14 bases separated the two germline ends. This CDR3 is built from 14 residues. CDR3 in DNA: TGTGCCAGCAGTTACGAAGACTGGGGTCGCGAGCAGTACTTC. Protein product: CASSYEDWGREQYF.

The J gene is TRBJ1-5, the V gene TRBV4-1; unclear D gene. Germline V gene lookup returns CDR1 MGHRA and CDR2 YSYEKL. V was trimmed by 0 bases and J by 1 base, leaving 10 bases between them. The CDR3 extends over 16 amino acids. CDR3 amino acids: CASSQDRDGSNQPQHF. As DNA, the CDR3 is TGCGCCAGCAGCCAAGATCGGGATGGAAGCAATCAGCCCCAGCATTTT.

The chain recombines TRBV11-2 with TRBJ2-2; the D is unclear. Germline CDR1 is SGHAT and CDR2 is FQNNGV. V was cut by 1 base and J by 7 bases, with 7 bases left in between. This CDR3 contains 13 residues. The CDR3 DNA sequence: TGTGCCAGCAGCTTAGTTACCAACGGGGAGCTGTTTTTT. This sequence encodes CASSLVTNGELFF.

This chain connects TRBV6-5 to TRBJ1-1; 10 positions agree with TRBD1. V gave up 3 bases and J gave up 12 bases; unmatched junction bases: 4. The germline CDR1 and CDR2 sequences are MNHEY and SVGAGI. This CDR3 contains 12 residues. CDR3 protein: CASSYGQGETFF. In nucleotides, the CDR3 is TGTGCCAGCAGTTATGGACAGGGGGAAACTTTCTTT.

This clonotype came up many times. Germline is not matched at one junction end, which may reflect a read error. The J gene is TRBJ2-3, the V gene TRBV4-3; maybe TRBD2 (5 bases). The CDR3 loop spans 16 amino acids. From germline, CDR1 is LGHNA and CDR2 YSLEER. The CDR3 DNA reads TGCGCCAGCAGCGAAGACCGACGGACTAGCACAGATACGCAGTATTTT. The encoded protein is CASSEDRRTSTDTQYF.

A few counts support this clonotype. V gene TRBV7-2 combines with J gene TRBJ2-7; the D gene is possibly TRBD1 (5 bases). In germline, CDR1 is SGHTA, CDR2 FQGNSA. V lost 5 bases and J 4 bases, leaving 18 bases between the germline ends. The CDR3 runs to 15 residues. CDR3: CASSTPDKGRYEQYF. In DNA form, the CDR3 reads TGTGCCAGCAGCACTCCTGATAAGGGGCGTTACGAGCAGTACTTC.

The chain joins TRBV25-1 to TRBJ2-5; D remains ambiguous. Germline CDR1 reads MGHDK; CDR2 reads SYGVNS. CDR3 length: 14 amino acids. Trimming cost V 1 base and J 1 base, with 7 bases left between them. The CDR3 region has the DNA TGTGCCAGCAGTGAATTAACTACCCAAGAGACCCAGTACTTC. This codes for CASSELTTQETQYF.

This clonotype was seen a few times. The chain uses TRBV29-1 and TRBJ1-5; no clear D gene. This CDR3 comprises 13 residues. The germline CDR1 and CDR2 sequences are SQVTM and ANQGSEA. V lost 6 bases, J lost 4 bases, and 13 bases lay in between. The CDR3 sequence: CSVTSGVNQPQHF. Here the CDR3 DNA reads TGCAGCGTAACCTCGGGTGTGAATCAGCCCCAGCATTTT.

The genes are TRBV7-2 and TRBJ1-2, with 7 bases lining up with TRBD1. Germline CDR1 and CDR2: SGHTA and FQGNSA. With 5 bases clipped from V and 8 bases from J, the junction kept 17 bases outside the gene matches. The CDR3 loop spans 16 amino acids. CDR3 region: CASSEGALTGVGGYTF. The CDR3 region has the DNA TGTGCCAGCAGCGAAGGGGCGTTAACAGGGGTCGGAGGCTACACCTTC.

The J gene is TRBJ1-1, the V gene TRBV27, with 7 positions matching TRBD1. J was trimmed by 7 bases and V by 6 bases; bases with no gene match: 8. There are 13 residues in the CDR3. Germline values: CDR1 MNHEY, CDR2 SMNVEV (reference sequence). The CDR3 sequence is CASSPGTENEAFF. CDR3 nucleotide sequence: TGTGCCAGCAGCCCAGGGACAGAGAATGAAGCTTTCTTT.

The gene calls are TRBV20-1 and TRBJ2-5, with D tentatively TRBD2 (5 bases). The J call is uncertain, as TRBJ2-7 better fits the DNA end. This CDR3 is built from 14 residues. The germline V gene encodes CDR1 DFQATT and CDR2 SNEGSKA (reference sequence). CDR3 DNA: TGCAGTGCTAGAGCTGAAGGGAGTACCTACGAGCAGTACTTC. The encoded protein is CSARAEGSTYEQYF.

The genes are TRBV6-1 and TRBJ1-2; 9 nucleotides match TRBD1. The length of the CDR3 is 14 residues. V dropped 0 bases and J dropped 8; count of bases not matched to a gene: 4. Looked up from germline, CDR1 is MNHNS and CDR2 is SASEGT. CDR3 residues: CASSEARDRDGYTF. The CDR3 nucleotides read TGTGCCAGCAGTGAAGCGCGGGACAGGGACGGCTACACCTTC.

This clonotype was observed a few times. V and J are TRBV29-1 and TRBJ1-1, with 8 bases matching TRBD1. Germline V lookup: CDR1 SQVTM, CDR2 ANQGSEA. The CDR3 runs to 12 residues. J was trimmed by 6 bases and V by 3 bases; bases with no gene match: 3. For the CDR3, the DNA is TGCAGCGTTGAGGACAGGGCTGCTGAAGCTTTCTTT. Its translation is CSVEDRAAEAFF.

V usage is TRBV27 and J usage is TRBJ2-1; D not certain. The CDR3 is made up of 15 amino acids. V was shortened by 10 bases and J by 4 bases, with 20 bases between the two germline ends. Germline assignment: CDR1 MNHEY and CDR2 SMNVEV (reference sequence). CDR3: CATALIGSTYNEQFF. DNA for the CDR3: TGTGCCACCGCACTAATTGGCTCCACGTACAATGAGCAGTTCTTC.

This rearrangement joins TRBV2 to TRBJ1-2; possibly TRBD1 for D (5 bases). The CDR3 spans 14 residues. Germline CDR1 reads SNHLY; CDR2 reads FYNNEI. Trimming shortened V by 2 bases and J by 4 bases, and 11 bases separated the two germline ends. CDR3 loop: CASSEPMTVYGYTF. The CDR3 DNA reads as TGTGCCAGCAGTGAACCAATGACAGTCTATGGCTACACCTTC.

The V gene is TRBV28, the J gene TRBJ1-6; no clear D gene. Germline V gene data show CDR1 as MDHEN and CDR2 as SYDVKM. The ends were cut back, 8 bases at V and 6 bases at J, with 17 bases in the middle. This CDR3 has 15 amino acids. Here the CDR3 DNA reads TGTGCCAGCCGGTCGGAACAGATCACTAATTCACCCCTCCACTTT. This translates into CASRSEQITNSPLHF.

This chain uses TRBV5-8 with TRBJ2-5, with D tentatively TRBD1 (5 bases). From germline, CDR1 is SGHTS and CDR2 YDEGEE. CDR3 length equals 13 residues. The germline V and J ends were trimmed by 3 bases and 3 bases, with 9 bases remaining between them. The CDR3 region is CASSSGFEETQYF. CDR3 sequence (DNA): TGTGCCAGCAGCTCAGGGTTCGAAGAGACCCAGTACTTC.